The sequence of this T cell receptor (beta chain) was determined in a study of cytomegalovirus exposure and HLA in healthy donors. Study findings and constraints: Association of approximately 18,000 TCR beta sequences with HLA alleles was found at 0.05 false discovery rate in a later analysis. Reports state that TCR beta sequences accurately predicted most subjects' HLA-A and HLA-B alleles. CMV serostatus stood as the only immune exposure information on hand.

The V gene lost 3 bases and the J gene lost 1 base, with 10 bases spanning the gap. The CDR3 is 15 residues long. Germline-derived CDR1 and CDR2 are SGHDT and YYEEEE. PCR amplification relied on 60 Vbeta primers (plus 13 Jbeta primers). Method: immunoSEQ multiplex PCR; TCRdb's copy keeps in-frame clones and lacks some. The data contain some 160,000 clones, approximately 83% of them singletons. Note on this clone: The antigen is unknown.

This sequence was found in a woman aged 35 to 49 in good health and CMV-seronegative. Sequencing was performed on PBMCs. V and J are TRBV5-6 and TRBJ2-2; D is uncertain. In DNA, the CDR3 is TGTGCCAGCAGCTCCCTGGTGAGGAACACCGGGGAGCTGTTTTTT. It yields the protein CASSSLVRNTGELFF.